The 22 T cell receptor beta chains presented below share a single source sample, sequenced in a study of blood T cell repertoires in COVID-19. Assay: immunoSEQ multiplex PCR; the TCRdb copy retains only in-frame clones and omits some. The repertoire holds 270,000 or so clones, roughly 84% seen once, with around 9.2% in the top ten. The material sequenced was peripheral blood. The receptors derive from a human donor in a cohort sampled during active COVID-19.

The chain uses TRBV12-3 or TRBV12-4 and TRBJ2-5; perhaps TRBD2 as D (7 bases). The length of the CDR3 is 13 residues. The germline V and J ends were trimmed by 10 bases and 7 bases, with 19 bases remaining between them. The DNA for the CDR3 is TGTGCCACCCGCGCCGCGGGGGCACGGACCCAGTACTTC. Translated, it gives CATRAAGARTQYF.

The rearrangement uses TRBV5-4 and TRBJ2-3; 10 bases match TRBD1. V lost 4 bases and J lost 2; bases outside the gene matches: 7. From germline, CDR1 is SGHNT and CDR2 YYREEE (reference sequence). There are 16 residues in the CDR3. In nucleotides, the CDR3 is TGTGCCAGCAGCCCGGGTGGGACAGGGGTCACAGATACGCAGTATTTT. Residues: CASSPGGTGVTDTQYF.

The CDR3 spells CASSPPGSGRTYNEQFF. Written as DNA, the CDR3 is TGTGCCAGCTCACCACCCGGTAGCGGGAGGACTTACAATGAGCAGTTCTTC. This rearrangement joins TRBV18 to TRBJ2-1; TRBD2 agrees at 10 bases. Germline V lookup: CDR1 KGHSH, CDR2 LQKENI. Germline trimming cut 0 bases from V and 4 bases from J; bases unmatched to any gene: 6. This CDR3 comprises 17 residues.

V and J are TRBV27 and TRBJ1-5, with 7 bases matching TRBD1. CDR1 and CDR2 from the germline V gene are MNHEY and SMNVEV (reference sequence). There are 13 residues in the CDR3. With V trimmed by 3 bases and J by 10 bases, 6 bases remained unmatched. CDR3 in amino acids: CASSFAGGGPQHF. The DNA of the CDR3 is TGTGCCAGCAGTTTCGCAGGGGGTGGCCCCCAGCATTTT.

In the case of this clone: Its ends do not fully match the called genes, so a read error is possible. The chain uses TRBV27 and TRBJ2-7; D is uncertain. The CDR3 covers 13 residues. Per the germline V gene, CDR1 is MNHEY and CDR2 is SMNVEV (reference sequence). CDR3 residues: CASGSYEVRIRHF. CDR3 DNA: TGTGCCAGCGGATCTTACGAGGTCCGTATCCGGCACTTC.

This chain links TRBV18 with TRBJ1-2, with 7 positions matching TRBD1. The CDR3 runs 13 residues. The junction had 5 bases not matched to a gene; V was cut back by 3 bases and J by 7 bases. Germline V gene sequence: CDR1 KGHSH, CDR2 LQKENI. CDR3 in amino acids: CASSPDRVRGYTF. The CDR3 nucleotides are TGTGCCAGCTCACCCGACAGGGTTCGTGGCTACACCTTC.

The chain has TRBV5-5 and TRBJ1-1, with D tentatively TRBD1 (5 bases). Germline V gives CDR1 SGHKS, CDR2 YYEKEE (reference sequence). The V end was cut by 0 bases, the J end by 4 bases, with 13 bases between. The length of the CDR3 is 15 residues. The CDR3 DNA reads as TGTGCCAGCAGCTTGGCCGGCAGGGTGGCCACTGAAGCTTTCTTT. Its translation is CASSLAGRVATEAFF.

The chain recombines TRBV12-3 or TRBV12-4 with TRBJ2-7, with TRBD2 matching over 8 bases. The CDR3 is 13 amino acids. With V trimmed by 2 bases and J by 7 bases, 4 bases remained unmatched. CDR3 in amino acids: CASSLMAGGEQYF. The CDR3 region has the DNA TGTGCCAGCAGTTTAATGGCGGGGGGTGAGCAGTACTTC.

The genes are TRBV5-6 and TRBJ2-3; 9 bases line up with TRBD2. This CDR3 comprises 16 residues. Germline V gives CDR1 SGHDT, CDR2 YYEEEE. With V trimmed by 2 bases and J by 2 bases, 6 bases remained unmatched. The DNA of the CDR3 is TGTGCCAGCAGCTTTCTAGCGGGGCCGGTCACAGATACGCAGTATTTT. Amino acid sequence: CASSFLAGPVTDTQYF.

The genes are TRBV7-6 and TRBJ2-3; D possibly corresponds to TRBD2 (5 bases). The germline gives CDR1 SGHVS, CDR2 FNYEAQ. The CDR3 covers 15 residues. V was pared by 1 base and J by 2 bases, with 10 bases between. CDR3: CASSLGGLTTDTQYF. In DNA form, the CDR3 reads TGTGCCAGCAGCTTAGGTGGACTTACCACAGATACGCAGTATTTT.

The rearrangement uses TRBV5-1 and TRBJ1-1; 12 nucleotides align to TRBD1. The CDR3 length is 15 residues. Germline V gene data show CDR1 as SGHRS and CDR2 as YFSETQ. V was clipped by 4 bases and J by 6 bases; unmatched bases: 7. This chain's CDR3 is CASSVGTGGRAEAFF. The CDR3 DNA sequence: TGCGCCAGCAGCGTCGGGACAGGGGGCCGTGCTGAAGCTTTCTTT.

This clone was counted a few times. The chain combines TRBV28 with TRBJ1-1; D perhaps matches TRBD1 (5 bases). The CDR3 spans 14 residues. V lost 4 bases to trimming and J lost 1 base, with 10 bases between them. CDR1 is MDHEN, CDR2 SYDVKM, per germline. For the CDR3, the DNA is TGTGCCAGCAGTTGGGCGGGGACGAACACTGAAGCTTTCTTT. Its translation: CASSWAGTNTEAFF.

The rearrangement links TRBV3-1 (or the pseudogene TRBV3-2) to TRBJ1-2; TRBD1 might be the D (5 bases). Trimming removed 4 bases at V and 2 bases at J, with 14 bases between. Germline V CDR1 and CDR2: LGHDT, YNNKEL (reference sequence). CDR3 length equals 15 residues. In DNA form, the CDR3 reads TGTGCCAGCAGCCCCCAGGGCGGATCGAACTATGGCTACACCTTC. Protein sequence: CASSPQGGSNYGYTF.

This chain uses TRBV6-5 with TRBJ1-5, with D hard to call. The CDR3 extends over 12 amino acids. V dropped 11 bases and J dropped 3 bases, with 11 bases sitting between them. CDR1 and CDR2 (germline): MNHEY, SVGAGI. The CDR3 spells CASGRDNQPQHF. The CDR3, as DNA: TGTGCCTCCGGGAGAGACAATCAGCCCCAGCATTTT.

V is TRBV4-1 and J is TRBJ1-1; 9 nucleotides match TRBD1. Germline CDR1 is MGHRA and CDR2 is YSYEKL. The CDR3 is 15 residues long. With 4 bases clipped from V and 4 bases from J, the junction kept 7 bases outside the gene matches. CDR3 region: CASSRDDRGGTEAFF. The CDR3 DNA reads as TGCGCCAGCAGCCGGGATGACAGGGGGGGCACTGAAGCTTTCTTT.

The rearrangement uses TRBV7-2 and TRBJ2-1; 15 bases are shared with TRBD2. The J segment lost 10 bases and the V segment lost 4 bases, leaving 8 bases of the junction unmatched. CDR3 size: 16 residues. Germline V gene sequence: CDR1 SGHTA, CDR2 FQGNSA. The chain's CDR3 is CASSSTPGLAGGEQFF. In DNA form, the CDR3 reads TGTGCCAGCAGCTCAACGCCGGGACTAGCGGGGGGAGAGCAGTTCTTC.

The V call is TRBV11-2, the J call TRBJ2-1, with TRBD2 matching over 13 bases. The ends lost 5 bases at V and 8 bases at J; junction bases unmatched: 6. Germline V gene data show CDR1 as SGHAT and CDR2 as FQNNGV. This CDR3 contains 15 residues. The CDR3 DNA follows: TGTGCCAGCAGCACAGGGACTAGCGGGGCGTATGAGCAGTTCTTC. Its protein product is CASSTGTSGAYEQFF.

The CDR3 DNA sequence: TGTGCCAGCAGCTCCGCCTCCGGGACTCGTATCTACGAGCAGTACTTC. This gives the protein CASSSASGTRIYEQYF. The chain uses TRBV6-2 or TRBV6-3 and TRBJ2-7; possible D gene TRBD2, 6 bases. V was clipped by 6 bases and J by 3 bases, with 21 bases between them. The germline CDR1 and CDR2 sequences are MNHEY and SVGEGT. The CDR3 contains 16 residues.

V gene TRBV27 combines with J gene TRBJ2-3; 8 bases line up with TRBD1. Germline V gives CDR1 MNHEY, CDR2 SMNVEV (reference sequence). V lost 4 bases and J lost 2; bases outside the gene matches: 17. The CDR3 covers 19 residues. CDR3 sequence: CASSSDPWTGRSLTDTQYF. CDR3 nucleotides: TGTGCCAGCAGTTCCGATCCCTGGACAGGGAGAAGCCTCACAGATACGCAGTATTTT.

This sequence joins TRBV5-1 and TRBJ1-1; TRBD1 aligns across 7 bases. The junction had 7 bases not matched to a gene; V was cut back by 4 bases and J by 10 bases. In germline, CDR1 is SGHRS, CDR2 YFSETQ. This CDR3 is built from 12 residues. The CDR3 spells CASSLDRVGAFF. The CDR3 nucleotides are TGCGCCAGCAGCCTTGACAGGGTCGGAGCTTTCTTT.

J is TRBJ1-1 and V is TRBV5-4; possible D gene TRBD1, 5 bases. Germline V CDR1 and CDR2: SGHNT, YYREEE (reference sequence). This CDR3 spans 14 amino acids. Trimming removed 4 bases at V and 6 bases at J, with 16 bases between. The CDR3 loop reads CASSLPGRRAEAFF. The CDR3 DNA reads TGTGCCAGCAGCCTCCCAGGGAGGCGGGCTGAAGCTTTCTTT.

This chain connects TRBV20-1 to TRBJ2-5, with 8 bases identical to TRBD1. The junction had 4 bases not matched to a gene; V was cut back by 3 bases and J by 4 bases. Germline assignment: CDR1 DFQATT and CDR2 SNEGSKA (reference sequence). This CDR3 spans 13 amino acids. CDR3 DNA sequence: TGCAGTGCTAGTCGCGGGACAGGAGAGACCCAGTACTTC. Amino acid sequence: CSASRGTGETQYF.